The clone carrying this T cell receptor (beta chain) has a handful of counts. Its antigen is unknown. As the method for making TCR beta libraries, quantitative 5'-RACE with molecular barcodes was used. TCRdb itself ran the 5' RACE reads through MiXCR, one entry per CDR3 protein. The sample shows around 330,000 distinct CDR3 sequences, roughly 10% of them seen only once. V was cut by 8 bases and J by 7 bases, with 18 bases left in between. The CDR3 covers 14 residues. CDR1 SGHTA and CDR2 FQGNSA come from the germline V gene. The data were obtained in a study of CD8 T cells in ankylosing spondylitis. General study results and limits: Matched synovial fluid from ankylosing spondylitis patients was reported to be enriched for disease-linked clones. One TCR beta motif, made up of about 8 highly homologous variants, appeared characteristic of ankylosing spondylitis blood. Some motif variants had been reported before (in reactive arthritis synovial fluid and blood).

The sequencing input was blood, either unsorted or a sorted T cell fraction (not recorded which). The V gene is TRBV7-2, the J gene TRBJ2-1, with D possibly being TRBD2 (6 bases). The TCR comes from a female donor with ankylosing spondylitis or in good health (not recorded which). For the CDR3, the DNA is TGTGCCAGCGGTCCGGGAGACAGCCTGAATGAGCAGTTCTTC. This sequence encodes CASGPGDSLNEQFF.